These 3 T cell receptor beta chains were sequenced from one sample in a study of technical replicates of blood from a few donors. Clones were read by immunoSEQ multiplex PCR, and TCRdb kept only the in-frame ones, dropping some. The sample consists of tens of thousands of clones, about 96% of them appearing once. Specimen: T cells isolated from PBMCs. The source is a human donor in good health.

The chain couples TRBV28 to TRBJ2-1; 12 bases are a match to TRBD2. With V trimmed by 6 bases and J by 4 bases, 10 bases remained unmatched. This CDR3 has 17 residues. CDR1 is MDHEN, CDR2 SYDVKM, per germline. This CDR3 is CASRTSGSRGVYNEQFF. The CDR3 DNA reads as TGTGCCAGCAGGACTAGCGGGAGTCGGGGGGTGTACAATGAGCAGTTCTTC.

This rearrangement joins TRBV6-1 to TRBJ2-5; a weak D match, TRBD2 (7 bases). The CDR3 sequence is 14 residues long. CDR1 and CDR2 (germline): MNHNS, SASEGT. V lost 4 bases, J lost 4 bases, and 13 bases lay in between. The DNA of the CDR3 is TGTGCCAGCAGTGCGGGGGGCCAAATAGAGACCCAGTACTTC. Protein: CASSAGGQIETQYF.

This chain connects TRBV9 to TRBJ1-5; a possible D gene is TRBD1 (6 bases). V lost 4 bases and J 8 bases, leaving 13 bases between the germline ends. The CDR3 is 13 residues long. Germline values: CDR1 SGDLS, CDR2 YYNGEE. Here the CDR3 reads CASSPTGSEPQHF. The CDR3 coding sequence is TGTGCCAGCAGCCCTACAGGGAGTGAGCCCCAGCATTTT. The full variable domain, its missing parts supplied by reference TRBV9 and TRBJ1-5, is DSGVTQTPKHLITATGQRVTLRCSPRSGDLSVYWYQQSLDQGLQFLIQYYNGEERAKGNILERFSAQQFPDLHSELNLSSLELGDSALYFCASSPTGSEPQHFGDGTRLSIL.